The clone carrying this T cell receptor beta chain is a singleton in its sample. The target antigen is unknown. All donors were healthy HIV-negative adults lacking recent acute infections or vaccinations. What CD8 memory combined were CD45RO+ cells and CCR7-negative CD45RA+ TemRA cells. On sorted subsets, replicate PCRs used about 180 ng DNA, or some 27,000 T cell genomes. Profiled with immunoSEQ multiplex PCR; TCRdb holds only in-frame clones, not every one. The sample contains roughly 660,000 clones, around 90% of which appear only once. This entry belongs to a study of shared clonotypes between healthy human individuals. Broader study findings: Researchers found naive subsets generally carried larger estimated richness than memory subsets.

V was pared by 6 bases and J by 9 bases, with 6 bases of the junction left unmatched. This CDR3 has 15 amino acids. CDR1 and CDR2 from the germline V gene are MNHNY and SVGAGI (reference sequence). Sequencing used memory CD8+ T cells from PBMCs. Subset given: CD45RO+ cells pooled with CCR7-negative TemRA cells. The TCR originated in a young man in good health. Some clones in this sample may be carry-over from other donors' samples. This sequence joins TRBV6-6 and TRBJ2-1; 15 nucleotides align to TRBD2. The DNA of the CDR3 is TGTGCCAGCAGATTACCGGGACTAGCGGGAGGTGAGCAGTTCTTC. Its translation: CASRLPGLAGGEQFF.